This TCR beta chain was obtained from a study of shared clonotypes between healthy human individuals. Study-level background: Each donor's CD4 naive and CD4 memory cells filled three plates apiece, CD8 naive two, and CD8 memory one. Whole-study findings and limits: Represented diversity (both genetic and exposure-history) was limited by the small number of donors. In several donors, about 5% of naive CD4 clonotypes appeared in common.

To note about this clone: As yet, its antigen is unknown.

Germline-derived CDR1 and CDR2 are KGHSH and LQKENI. The CDR3 runs to 14 residues. V lost 0 bases, J lost 6 bases, and 12 bases lay in between. Clones were sequenced by immunoSEQ multiplex PCR, and TCRdb holds only the in-frame ones, with some missing. In the table there are some 630,000 clones, more than 70% of which are singletons. The specimen was memory CD4+ T cells sorted from blood. Noted subset: CD45RA-negative fraction. The clonotype originates from a woman aged 30 to 39 in good health. The chain employs TRBV18 and TRBJ2-7; D is undetermined. The CDR3 nucleotides read TGTGCCAGCTCACCACCGAGTGAACCAGGCGAGCAGTACTTC. Translated: CASSPPSEPGEQYF.